This section outlines one T cell receptor beta chain sequence together with its context. Its specificity is unknown. Germline V CDR1 and CDR2: SNHLY, FYNNEI. V lost 1 base, J lost 6 bases, and 16 bases lay in between. The CDR3 runs to 15 residues. Clones were read by immunoSEQ multiplex PCR, and TCRdb kept only the in-frame ones, dropping some. The sample gives some 200,000 clones, more than 65% of which show up once; roughly 5.9% is in the top ten. This entry is derived from a study of cytotoxic CD8 clonotypes in ibrutinib-treated CLL. Whole-study context: Patients: eleven to twelve relapsed/refractory, more than 14 treatment-naive, 17 IGHV unmutated. General study results and limits: Clonality climbed at ibrutinib response, then dropped toward baseline at progression. Public clonotypes showed up rarely, and on treatment they shrank or held steady. Sampling schedules were unmatched across sustained-remission and progressing patients.

The sequencing used PBMCs, collected after 12 months of ibrutinib treatment. V usage is TRBV2 and J usage is TRBJ2-7; the D gene could be TRBD1 or TRBD2 (6 bases each). This receptor was obtained from a human donor with chronic lymphocytic leukemia. For the CDR3, the DNA is TGTGCCAGCAGTGAAGGGGGGGACAAAACAACCGAGCAGTACTTC. This gives the protein CASSEGGDKTTEQYF. Variable domain in full (rest from reference TRBV2 and TRBJ2-7): EPEVTQTPSHQVTQMGQEVILRCVPISNHLYFYWYRQILGQKVEFLVSFYNNEISEKSEIFDDQFSVERPDGSNFTLKIRSTKLEDSAMYFCASSEGGDKTTEQYFGPGTRLTVT.